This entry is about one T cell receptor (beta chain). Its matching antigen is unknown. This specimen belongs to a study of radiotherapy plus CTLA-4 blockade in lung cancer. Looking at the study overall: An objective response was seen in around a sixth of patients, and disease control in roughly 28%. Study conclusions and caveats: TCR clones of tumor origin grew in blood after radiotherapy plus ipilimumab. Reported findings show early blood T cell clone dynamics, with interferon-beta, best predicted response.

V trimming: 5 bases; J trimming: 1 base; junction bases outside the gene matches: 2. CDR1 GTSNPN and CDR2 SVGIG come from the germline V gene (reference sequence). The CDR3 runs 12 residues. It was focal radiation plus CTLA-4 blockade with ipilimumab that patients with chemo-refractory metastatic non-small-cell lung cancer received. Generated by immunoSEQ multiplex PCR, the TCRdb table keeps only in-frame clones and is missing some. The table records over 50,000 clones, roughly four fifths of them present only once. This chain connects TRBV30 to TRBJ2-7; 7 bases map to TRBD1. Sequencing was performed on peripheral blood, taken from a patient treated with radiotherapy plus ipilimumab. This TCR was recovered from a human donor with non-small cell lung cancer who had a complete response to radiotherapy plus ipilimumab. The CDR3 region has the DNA TGTGCCTGGGGGACAGAGTCCTACGAGCAGTACTTC. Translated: CAWGTESYEQYF.